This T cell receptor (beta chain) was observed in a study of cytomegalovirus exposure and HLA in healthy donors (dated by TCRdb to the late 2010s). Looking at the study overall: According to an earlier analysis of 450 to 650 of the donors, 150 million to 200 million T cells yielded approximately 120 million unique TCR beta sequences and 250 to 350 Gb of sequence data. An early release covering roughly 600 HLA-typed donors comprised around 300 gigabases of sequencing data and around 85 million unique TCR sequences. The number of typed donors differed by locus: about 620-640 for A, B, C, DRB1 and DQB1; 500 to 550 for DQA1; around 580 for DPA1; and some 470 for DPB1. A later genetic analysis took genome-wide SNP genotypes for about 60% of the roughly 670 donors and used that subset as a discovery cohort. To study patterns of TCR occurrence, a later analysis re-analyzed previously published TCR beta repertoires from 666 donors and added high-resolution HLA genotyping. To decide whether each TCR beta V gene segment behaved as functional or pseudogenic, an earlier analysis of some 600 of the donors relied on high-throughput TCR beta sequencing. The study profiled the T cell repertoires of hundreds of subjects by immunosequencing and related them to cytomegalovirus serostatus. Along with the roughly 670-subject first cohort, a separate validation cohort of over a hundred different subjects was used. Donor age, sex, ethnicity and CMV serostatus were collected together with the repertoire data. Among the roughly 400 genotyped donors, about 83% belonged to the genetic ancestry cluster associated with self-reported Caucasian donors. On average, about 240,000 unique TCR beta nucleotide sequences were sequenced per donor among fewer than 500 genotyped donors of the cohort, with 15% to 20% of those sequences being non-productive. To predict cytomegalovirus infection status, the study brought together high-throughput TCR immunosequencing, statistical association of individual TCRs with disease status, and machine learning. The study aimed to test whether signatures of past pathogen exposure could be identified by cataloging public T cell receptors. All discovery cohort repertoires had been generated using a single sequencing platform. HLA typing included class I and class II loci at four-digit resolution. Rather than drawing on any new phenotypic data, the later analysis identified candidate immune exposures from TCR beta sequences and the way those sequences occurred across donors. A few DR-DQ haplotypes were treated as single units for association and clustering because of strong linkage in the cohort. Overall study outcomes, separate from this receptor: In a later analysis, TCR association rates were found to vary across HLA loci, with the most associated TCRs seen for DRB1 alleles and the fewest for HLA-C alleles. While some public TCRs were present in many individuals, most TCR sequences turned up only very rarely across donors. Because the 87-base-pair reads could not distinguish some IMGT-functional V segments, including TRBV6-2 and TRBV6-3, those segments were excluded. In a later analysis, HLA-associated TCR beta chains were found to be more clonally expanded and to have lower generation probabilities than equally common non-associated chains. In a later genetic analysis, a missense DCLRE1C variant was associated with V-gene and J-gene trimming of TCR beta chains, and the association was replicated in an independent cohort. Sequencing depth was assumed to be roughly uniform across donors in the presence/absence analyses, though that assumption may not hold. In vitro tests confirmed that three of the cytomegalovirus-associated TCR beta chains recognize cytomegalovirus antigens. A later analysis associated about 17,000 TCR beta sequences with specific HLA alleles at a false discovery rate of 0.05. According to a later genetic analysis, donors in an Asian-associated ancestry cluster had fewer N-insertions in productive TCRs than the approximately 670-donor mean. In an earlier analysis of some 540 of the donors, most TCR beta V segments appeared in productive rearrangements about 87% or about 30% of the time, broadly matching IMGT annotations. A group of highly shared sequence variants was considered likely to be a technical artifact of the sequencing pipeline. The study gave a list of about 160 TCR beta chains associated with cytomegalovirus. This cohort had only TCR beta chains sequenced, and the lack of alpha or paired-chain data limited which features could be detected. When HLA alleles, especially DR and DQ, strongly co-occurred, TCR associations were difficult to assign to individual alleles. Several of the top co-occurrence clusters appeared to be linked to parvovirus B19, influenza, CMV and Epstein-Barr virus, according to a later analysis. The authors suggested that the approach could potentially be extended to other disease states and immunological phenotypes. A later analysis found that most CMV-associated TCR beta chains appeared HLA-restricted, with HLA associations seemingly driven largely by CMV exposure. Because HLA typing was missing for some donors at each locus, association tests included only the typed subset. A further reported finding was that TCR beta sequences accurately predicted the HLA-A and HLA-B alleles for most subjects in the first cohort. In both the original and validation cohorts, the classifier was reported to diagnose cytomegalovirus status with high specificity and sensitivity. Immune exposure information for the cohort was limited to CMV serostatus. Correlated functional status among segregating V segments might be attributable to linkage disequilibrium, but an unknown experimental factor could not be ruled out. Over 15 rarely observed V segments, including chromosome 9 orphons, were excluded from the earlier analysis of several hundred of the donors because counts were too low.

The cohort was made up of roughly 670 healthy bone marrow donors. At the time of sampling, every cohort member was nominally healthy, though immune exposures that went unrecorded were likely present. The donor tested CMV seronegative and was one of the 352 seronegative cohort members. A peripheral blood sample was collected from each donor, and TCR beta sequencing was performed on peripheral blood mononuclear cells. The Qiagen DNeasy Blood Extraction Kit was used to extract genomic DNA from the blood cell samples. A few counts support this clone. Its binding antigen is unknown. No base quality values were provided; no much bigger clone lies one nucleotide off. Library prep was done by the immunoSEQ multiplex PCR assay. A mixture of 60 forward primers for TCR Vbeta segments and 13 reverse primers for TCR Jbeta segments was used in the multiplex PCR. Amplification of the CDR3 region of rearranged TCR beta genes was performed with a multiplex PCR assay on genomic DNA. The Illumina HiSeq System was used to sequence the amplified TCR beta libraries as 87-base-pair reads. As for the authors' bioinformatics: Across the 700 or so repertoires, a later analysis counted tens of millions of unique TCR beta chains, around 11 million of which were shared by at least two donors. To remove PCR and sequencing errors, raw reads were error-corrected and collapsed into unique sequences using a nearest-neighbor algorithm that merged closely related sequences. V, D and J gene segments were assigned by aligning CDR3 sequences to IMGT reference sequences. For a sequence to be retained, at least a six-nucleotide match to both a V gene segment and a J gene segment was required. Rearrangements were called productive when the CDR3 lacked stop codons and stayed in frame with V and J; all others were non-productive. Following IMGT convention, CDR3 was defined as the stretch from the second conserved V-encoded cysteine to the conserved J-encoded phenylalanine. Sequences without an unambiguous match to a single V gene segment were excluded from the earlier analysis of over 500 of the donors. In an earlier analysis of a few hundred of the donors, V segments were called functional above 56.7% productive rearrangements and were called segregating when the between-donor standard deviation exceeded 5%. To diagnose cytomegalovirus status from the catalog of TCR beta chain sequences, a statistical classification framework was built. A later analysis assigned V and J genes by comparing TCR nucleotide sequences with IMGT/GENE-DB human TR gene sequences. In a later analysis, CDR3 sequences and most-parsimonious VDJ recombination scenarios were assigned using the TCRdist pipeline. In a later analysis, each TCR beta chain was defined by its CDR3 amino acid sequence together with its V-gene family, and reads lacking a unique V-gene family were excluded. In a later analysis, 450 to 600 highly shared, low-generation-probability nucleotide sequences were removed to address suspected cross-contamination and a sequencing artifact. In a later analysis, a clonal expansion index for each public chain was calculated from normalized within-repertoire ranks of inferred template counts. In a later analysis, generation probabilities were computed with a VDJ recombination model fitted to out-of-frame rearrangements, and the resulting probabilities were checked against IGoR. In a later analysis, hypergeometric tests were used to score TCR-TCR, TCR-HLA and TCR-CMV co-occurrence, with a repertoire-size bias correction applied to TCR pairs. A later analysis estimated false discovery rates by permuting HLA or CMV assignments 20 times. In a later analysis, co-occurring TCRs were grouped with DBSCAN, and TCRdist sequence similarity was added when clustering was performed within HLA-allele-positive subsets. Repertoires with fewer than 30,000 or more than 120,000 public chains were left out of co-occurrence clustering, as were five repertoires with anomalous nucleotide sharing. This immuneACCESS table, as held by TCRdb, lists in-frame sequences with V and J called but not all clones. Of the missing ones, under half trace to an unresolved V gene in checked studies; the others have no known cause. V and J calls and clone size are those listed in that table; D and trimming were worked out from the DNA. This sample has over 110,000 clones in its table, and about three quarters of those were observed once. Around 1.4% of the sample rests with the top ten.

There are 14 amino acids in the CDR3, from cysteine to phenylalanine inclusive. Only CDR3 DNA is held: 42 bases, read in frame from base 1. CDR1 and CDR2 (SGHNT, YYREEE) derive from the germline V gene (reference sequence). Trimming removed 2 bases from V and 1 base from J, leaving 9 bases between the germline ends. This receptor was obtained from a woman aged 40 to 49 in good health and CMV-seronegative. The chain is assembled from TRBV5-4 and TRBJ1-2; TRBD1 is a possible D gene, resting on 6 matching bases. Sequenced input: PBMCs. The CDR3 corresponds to CASSLQGDNYGYTF. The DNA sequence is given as TGTGCCAGCAGCTTACAGGGAGATAACTATGGCTACACCTTC.